This T cell receptor (beta chain) was sequenced for a study of cytomegalovirus exposure and HLA in healthy donors. Findings of the study overall: In a later analysis, HLA-associated TCR beta chains were more clonally expanded than equally common others. With high specificity and sensitivity, the classifier reportedly diagnosed cytomegalovirus status.

In the case of this clone: Its target is not known.

Primers for the PCR totalled 60 Vbeta and 13 Jbeta. Original processing notes: It was a later analysis that counted tens of millions of unique TCR beta chains, of which around 11 million were shared. Profiled with immunoSEQ multiplex PCR; TCRdb holds only in-frame clones, not every one. That table supplies the V and J calls and clone size; D and trimming were determined from the DNA. This sample carries more than 85,000 clones, around 72% of them seen once, and the ten largest clones take approximately 2.2%. J gave up 6 bases and V 5 bases, and 5 bases lay outside the gene matches. The CDR3 totals 13 residues. Germline lookup yields CDR1 MDHEN and CDR2 SYDVKM.

The TCR originated in a man aged 25-45 years in good health and CMV-seronegative. Material for sequencing was PBMCs. The chain joins TRBV28 to TRBJ2-3; 7 bases are shared with TRBD2. This CDR3 is CASSARLADTQYF. In DNA form, the CDR3 reads TGTGCCAGCAGTGCCAGACTAGCTGATACGCAGTATTTT.